What follows are 26 T cell receptor beta chains derived from one specimen sequenced in a study of blood T cell repertoires in COVID-19 (dated by TCRdb to about 2020). The library was generated by the immunoSEQ multiplex PCR assay. In TCRdb, the immuneACCESS table is reduced to in-frame sequences with V and J assigned. These tables do not hold every clone; where another copy was compared, an unresolved V gene accounts for under half, and the others remain unexplained. For this sample there are some 140,000 clones; about 86% appear just once. The ten largest make up about 3% of the sample. Sequences were obtained from peripheral blood. The receptors were gathered from an elderly woman with acute or convalescent COVID-19.

The chain employs TRBV29-1 and TRBJ1-2; weak D call: TRBD1 (6 bases). This CDR3 is built from 11 residues. Germline V CDR1 and CDR2: SQVTM, ANQGSEA. The V end lost 7 bases, the J end lost 3 bases, and 9 bases lay between the germline ends. The CDR3 DNA reads as TGCAGCGGGGAGGGGGACTATGGCTACACCTTC. Its translation: CSGEGDYGYTF. The full variable domain, with the rest looked up from reference TRBV29-1 and TRBJ1-2, is SAVISQKPSRDICQRGTSLTIQCQVDSQVTMMFWYRQQPGQSLTLIATANQGSEATYESGFVIDKFPISRPNLTFSTLTVSNMSPEDSSIYLCSGEGDYGYTFGSGTRLTVV.

CDR3 nucleotide sequence: TGTGCCAGCAGCTTAGACATTACAGGGCGTGGGGCCAACGTCCTGACTTTC. As protein: CASSLDITGRGANVLTF. The chain links TRBV11-2 to TRBJ2-6; a weak D match, TRBD1 (6 bases). V was cut by 0 bases and J by 3 bases, with 12 bases left in between. CDR1 is SGHAT, CDR2 FQNNGV, per germline. The CDR3 spans 17 residues.

The CDR3: CASILDRGLTEAFF. The CDR3 region has the DNA TGTGCCAGCATTCTTGACAGGGGCCTCACTGAAGCTTTCTTT. The chain employs TRBV2 and TRBJ1-1; TRBD1 matches 8 bases. The germline V gene has CDR1 SNHLY and CDR2 FYNNEI. The CDR3 consists of 14 residues. With V trimmed by 7 bases and J by 4 bases, 8 bases remained unmatched.

This clone was counted between two and nine times. The rearrangement links TRBV4-1 to TRBJ1-2; a weak D match, TRBD1 (5 bases). The germline CDR1 and CDR2 sequences are MGHRA and YSYEKL. V was clipped by 2 bases and J by 8 bases, with 24 bases between them. This CDR3 spans 17 amino acids. CDR3 DNA sequence: TGCGCCAGCAGCCAAAAGGGAGGGGCCCGGGATCCGGAAGGCTACACCTTC. Translated, it gives CASSQKGGARDPEGYTF.

The chain employs TRBV24-1 and TRBJ2-3, with TRBD2 identical over 14 bases. V shed 3 bases, J shed 2 bases, and the junction held 6 bases outside the gene matches. Per germline, CDR1 KGHDR and CDR2 SFDVKD. The CDR3 extends over 18 amino acids. The CDR3 sequence is CATSDPGTSGGSTDTQYF. The CDR3 DNA sequence: TGTGCCACCAGTGATCCGGGGACTAGCGGGGGCTCCACAGATACGCAGTATTTT.

The CDR3 region is CAISELGQNYGYTF. For the CDR3, the DNA is TGTGCCATCAGTGAGTTAGGACAGAACTATGGCTACACCTTC. This chain uses TRBV10-3 with TRBJ1-2; D is perhaps TRBD1 (6 bases). The CDR3 contains 14 residues. CDR1 and CDR2 from the germline V gene are ENHRY and SYGVKD. The ends were cut back, 1 base at V and 2 bases at J, with 8 bases in the middle.

The chain joins TRBV15 to TRBJ1-4; possibly TRBD1 for D (6 bases). The germline gives CDR1 LNHNV, CDR2 YYDKDF (reference sequence). The length of the CDR3 is 14 residues. The germline V and J ends were trimmed by 0 bases and 8 bases, with 10 bases remaining between them. CDR3 nucleotides: TGTGCCACCAGCAGAGAGGGGGCTGAGGAAAAACTGTTTTTT. The encoded protein is CATSREGAEEKLFF.

This clone was seen a handful of times. CDR3 residues: CASSPAGGKAYGYTF. The CDR3 nucleotides are TGTGCCAGCAGCCCGGCAGGGGGTAAAGCGTATGGCTACACCTTC. The rearrangement joins TRBV3-1 (or the pseudogene TRBV3-2) to TRBJ1-2; 7 positions agree with TRBD1. The trim removed 4 bases at V and 5 bases at J, leaving 10 bases unmatched. The CDR3 sequence is 15 residues long. CDR1 is LGHDT, CDR2 YNNKEL, per germline (reference sequence).

This chain connects TRBV7-2 to TRBJ1-1; 7 bases are a match to TRBD1. Germline trimming cut 3 bases from V and 0 bases from J; bases unmatched to any gene: 4. Germline V gene lookup returns CDR1 SGHTA and CDR2 FQGNSA. The CDR3 has 15 residues. The CDR3 sequence: CASSFPTGLNTEAFF. DNA for the CDR3: TGTGCCAGCAGCTTCCCGACAGGGTTGAACACTGAAGCTTTCTTT.

The chain is built from TRBV9 and TRBJ1-1; D remains ambiguous. From germline, CDR1 is SGDLS and CDR2 YYNGEE. CDR3 length: 14 residues. V dropped 1 base and J dropped 1 base, with 8 bases sitting between them. The CDR3, as DNA: TGTGCCAGCAGCGTACACAGCCAGAACACTGAAGCTTTCTTT. Amino acid sequence: CASSVHSQNTEAFF. The full variable domain, its missing parts supplied by reference TRBV9 and TRBJ1-1, is DSGVTQTPKHLITATGQRVTLRCSPRSGDLSVYWYQQSLDQGLQFLIQYYNGEERAKGNILERFSAQQFPDLHSELNLSSLELGDSALYFCASSVHSQNTEAFFGQGTRLTVV.

CDR3 in amino acids: CASSQARISGQTNTEAFF. In DNA form, the CDR3 reads TGTGCCAGCAGCCAAGCTAGAATATCGGGACAGACGAACACTGAAGCTTTCTTT. The chain has TRBV3-1 (or the pseudogene TRBV3-2) and TRBJ1-1; 7 positions match TRBD1. Germline-derived CDR1 and CDR2 are LGHDT and YNNKEL (reference sequence). V lost 1 base and J lost 1; bases outside the gene matches: 12. The CDR3 totals 18 residues.

This chain joins TRBV5-4 and TRBJ1-1; maybe TRBD1 (6 bases). Germline V lookup: CDR1 SGHNT, CDR2 YYREEE (reference sequence). The CDR3 totals 14 residues. V lost 3 bases and J lost 0, with 9 bases in between. The CDR3 region is CASSWGQLNTEAFF. The CDR3 DNA reads as TGTGCCAGCAGCTGGGGACAACTGAACACTGAAGCTTTCTTT.

This chain uses TRBV3-1 (or the pseudogene TRBV3-2) with TRBJ2-7, with D possibly being TRBD2 (6 bases). The germline gives CDR1 LGHDT, CDR2 YNNKEL (reference sequence). Trimming left V 3 bases short and J 6 bases short, with 18 bases between. The CDR3 spans 15 residues. In DNA, the CDR3 is TGTGCCAGCAGCCACGGGGGAGGTCCTGGGGGCGAGCAGTACTTC. Translating gives CASSHGGGPGGEQYF.

This chain connects TRBV18 to TRBJ1-5, with D possibly matching TRBD1 (6 bases). The germline V and J ends were trimmed by 4 bases and 3 bases, with 7 bases remaining between them. Per the germline V gene, CDR1 is KGHSH and CDR2 is LQKENI. CDR3 length: 13 residues. The CDR3 loop reads CASSRQANQPQHF. CDR3 in DNA: TGTGCCAGCTCACGACAGGCCAATCAGCCCCAGCATTTT.

The genes are TRBV7-2 and TRBJ2-3; D is unresolved. The CDR3 totals 14 residues. V was cut by 8 bases and J by 2 bases, with 14 bases left in between. Germline V lookup: CDR1 SGHTA, CDR2 FQGNSA. The CDR3 here is CASQPTIVTDTQYF. As DNA, the CDR3 is TGTGCCAGCCAACCGACAATAGTCACAGATACGCAGTATTTT.

In this sample, this clone turned up once. The chain uses TRBV5-4 and TRBJ2-3; 11 nucleotides match TRBD2. Germline CDR1 is SGHNT and CDR2 is YYREEE (reference sequence). J gave up 4 bases and V 4 bases, and 11 bases lay outside the gene matches. This CDR3 is 17 amino acids long. DNA for the CDR3: TGTGCCAGCAGCCTGACGAAACTAGCGGGGGTGCCAGATACGCAGTATTTT. Protein product: CASSLTKLAGVPDTQYF.

The V call is TRBV5-4, the J call TRBJ1-6; D is unresolved. With 4 bases removed from V and 0 bases from J, the gap between germline ends came to 14 bases. Germline V gene data show CDR1 as SGHNT and CDR2 as YYREEE (reference sequence). This CDR3 region has 17 residues. Here the CDR3 reads CASSGSERSSYNSPLHF. The CDR3, as DNA: TGTGCCAGCAGCGGCAGCGAACGGAGCTCCTATAATTCACCCCTCCACTTT.

V and J are TRBV29-1 and TRBJ2-1, with D perhaps matching TRBD2 (5 bases). V dropped 3 bases and J dropped 7 bases, with 13 bases sitting between them. This CDR3 is built from 13 residues. Looked up from germline, CDR1 is SQVTM and CDR2 is ANQGSEA. CDR3 nucleotides: TGCAGCGTTGAGCCCGCGACGGGGAATGAGCAGTTCTTC. This encodes CSVEPATGNEQFF.

V is TRBV11-3 and J is TRBJ2-1; 9 nucleotides agree with TRBD2. The CDR3 covers 15 residues. Looked up from germline, CDR1 is SGHNT and CDR2 is YENEEA. The V segment lost 4 bases and the J segment 5 bases; nucleotides outside the gene matches: 6. The CDR3 nucleotides read TGTGCCAGCAGCTCGGGCGGGGGGGACGACAATGAGCAGTTCTTC. Its protein is CASSSGGGDDNEQFF.

Notes on this clone: Additional DNA sequences in this sample encode the identical CDR3. The chain carries TRBV19 and TRBJ1-2; D is undetermined. The germline V and J ends were trimmed by 3 bases and 7 bases, with 6 bases remaining between them. Germline CDR1 LNHDA, CDR2 SQIVND (reference sequence). This CDR3 is 11 amino acids long. This CDR3 is CASSIRGGYTF. CDR3 DNA sequence: TGTGCCAGTAGTATTCGCGGTGGCTACACCTTC.

The CDR3 loop is CASSPGQGGQPQHF. The CDR3 DNA reads as TGTGCCAGCAGCCCCGGACAGGGCGGTCAGCCCCAGCATTTT. This rearrangement joins TRBV6-2 or TRBV6-3 to TRBJ1-5; TRBD1 matches at 8 bases. In germline, CDR1 is MNHEY, CDR2 SVGEGT. The CDR3 is 14 residues long. V shed 6 bases and J 6 bases; nucleotides not matched to a gene: 7.

CDR3 bases: TGTGCCAGCAGTATCAGGGGGAACGGAGTTGATGAGCAGTTCTTC. Translating it yields CASSIRGNGVDEQFF. The rearrangement uses TRBV2 and TRBJ2-1; 7 nucleotides align to TRBD1. The length of the CDR3 is 15 residues. From germline, CDR1 is SNHLY and CDR2 FYNNEI. J lost 8 bases, V lost 5 bases, and 12 bases had no gene match.

This sequence joins TRBV7-2 and TRBJ1-1; D is undetermined. This CDR3 is 12 amino acids long. V dropped 6 bases and J dropped 1 base, with 6 bases sitting between them. Germline V CDR1 and CDR2: SGHTA, FQGNSA. CDR3 DNA sequence: TGTGCCAGCAGACAATCGAACACTGAAGCTTTCTTT. This gives the protein CASRQSNTEAFF.

This chain connects TRBV2 to TRBJ1-2, with D possibly matching TRBD1 (5 bases). Germline V gene data show CDR1 as SNHLY and CDR2 as FYNNEI. This CDR3 has 18 amino acids. The ends were cut back, 0 bases at V and 6 bases at J, with 23 bases in the middle. As DNA, the CDR3 is TGTGCCAGCAGTGAAGCAGGTGGGGCGCTTCTCGGGTGGGATGGCTACACCTTC. Translated, it gives CASSEAGGALLGWDGYTF.

This chain uses TRBV13 with TRBJ1-2; perhaps TRBD1 as D (6 bases). The CDR3 has 13 amino acids. Germline assignment: CDR1 PRHDT and CDR2 FYEKMQ (reference sequence). V dropped 3 bases and J dropped 8 bases, with 13 bases sitting between them. Here the CDR3 reads CASSFRGARGYTF. The DNA for the CDR3 is TGTGCCAGCAGCTTCAGGGGCGCGAGGGGCTACACCTTC.

This chain connects TRBV3-1 (or the pseudogene TRBV3-2) to TRBJ2-3, with D maybe TRBD1 (5 bases). The CDR3 totals 14 residues. With 8 bases removed from V and 6 bases from J, the gap between germline ends came to 18 bases. Germline CDR1 is LGHDT and CDR2 is YNNKEL (reference sequence). In DNA, the CDR3 is TGTGCCAGCGACCAGAGCACAGGTTACGATACGCAGTATTTT. Translation: CASDQSTGYDTQYF.